The rows below give T cell receptor beta chains drawn from one sample of a study of T-cell reconstitution after alpha-beta-depleted transplantation in children. TCRdb independently ran MiXCR on the PCR reads; one entry per CDR3 protein. The data contain hundreds of thousands of distinct CDR3 sequences, roughly 17% of them singletons. The specimen was PBMCs from the stem cell graft donor, collected from the stem cell graft. These receptors were obtained from a human donor who donated a stem cell graft to a child with acute myeloid leukemia. CDR3s leave out the opening cysteine and the closing phenylalanine or tryptophan.

v_call: TRBV6-2/TRBV6-3; j_call: TRBJ1-2; cdr3_aa: ASSYGTVYGYT
v_call: TRBV20-1; j_call: TRBJ2-1; cdr3_aa: SANSPLMGADEQF
v_call: TRBV24-1; j_call: TRBJ1-1; cdr3_aa: ATSDPRTGPEAF
v_call: TRBV20-1; j_call: TRBJ1-2; cdr3_aa: SARGTGTEFNYGYT
v_call: TRBV7-2; j_call: TRBJ2-1; cdr3_aa: ASSLSQGSSNEQF
v_call: TRBV20-1; j_call: TRBJ1-5; cdr3_aa: SALGRSSNQPQH
v_call: TRBV20-1; j_call: TRBJ2-5; cdr3_aa: SARGGERKEETQY
v_call: TRBV10-1; j_call: TRBJ2-5; cdr3_aa: ASSDQQYQETQY
v_call: TRBV29-1; j_call: TRBJ2-3; cdr3_aa: SVPRGAKGDTQY
v_call: TRBV20-1; j_call: TRBJ1-1; cdr3_aa: SASMGGFAEAF
v_call: TRBV20-1; j_call: TRBJ1-6; cdr3_aa: SAAFGGQGISPLH
v_call: TRBV5-1; j_call: TRBJ2-1; cdr3_aa: ASSSGTPSRSEQF
v_call: TRBV7-2; j_call: TRBJ1-1; cdr3_aa: ASSSSRGWGTEAF
v_call: TRBV28; j_call: TRBJ2-3; cdr3_aa: ASSLPGQVTDTQY
v_call: TRBV12-3/TRBV12-4; j_call: TRBJ2-5; cdr3_aa: ASNLKFRDTQETQY
v_call: TRBV7-7; j_call: TRBJ2-1; cdr3_aa: ASSLARTDEQF
v_call: TRBV6-2/TRBV6-3; j_call: TRBJ2-1; cdr3_aa: ASRMPGQGTNEQF
v_call: TRBV7-3; j_call: TRBJ2-1; cdr3_aa: ASSFGAASYNEQF
v_call: TRBV7-2; j_call: TRBJ2-7; cdr3_aa: ASSFGPGLREQY
v_call: TRBV20-1; j_call: TRBJ2-3; cdr3_aa: SARDASGQGPKY
v_call: TRBV29-1; j_call: TRBJ2-1; cdr3_aa: SVVWVGGYNEQF
v_call: TRBV9; j_call: TRBJ2-3; cdr3_aa: ASSVGSIDTQY
v_call: TRBV7-2; j_call: TRBJ2-3; cdr3_aa: ASSLDTYTDTQY
v_call: TRBV6-2/TRBV6-3; j_call: TRBJ2-7; cdr3_aa: ASTTGGTGTYYEQY
v_call: TRBV7-9; j_call: TRBJ1-2; cdr3_aa: ASSPGQGNYGYT
v_call: TRBV12-3/TRBV12-4; j_call: TRBJ1-1; cdr3_aa: ASSPIGGGVGTEAF
v_call: TRBV20-1; j_call: TRBJ1-5; cdr3_aa: SARDRTRGSNQPQH
v_call: TRBV21-1; j_call: TRBJ2-7; cdr3_aa: ATTPRGTGGIYEQY
v_call: TRBV20-1; j_call: TRBJ2-5; cdr3_aa: SARPGIAGRQETQY
v_call: TRBV6-2/TRBV6-3; j_call: TRBJ1-2; cdr3_aa: ASSPPGTSYGYT
v_call: TRBV29-1; j_call: TRBJ2-2; cdr3_aa: SVSSGGAGITGELF
v_call: TRBV7-3; j_call: TRBJ2-5; cdr3_aa: ASSRGVQETQY
v_call: TRBV15; j_call: TRBJ1-5; cdr3_aa: ATSRDLGRYQPQH
v_call: TRBV5-1; j_call: TRBJ2-5; cdr3_aa: ASSHPAPANQETQY
v_call: TRBV6-2/TRBV6-3; j_call: TRBJ2-2; cdr3_aa: ASSYSSPVAGGSNTGELF
v_call: TRBV19; j_call: TRBJ1-4; cdr3_aa: ASSIDRPTNEKLF
v_call: TRBV3-1; j_call: TRBJ2-1; cdr3_aa: ASSQDRGAGARYNEQF
v_call: TRBV7-8; j_call: TRBJ2-1; cdr3_aa: ASSPAGARSYNEQF
v_call: TRBV29-1; j_call: TRBJ1-3; cdr3_aa: SVWVGNTIY
v_call: TRBV20-1; j_call: TRBJ2-6; cdr3_aa: SAREGTGGSGANVLT
v_call: TRBV5-1; j_call: TRBJ2-1; cdr3_aa: ASSLDGESSYNEQF
v_call: TRBV20-1; j_call: TRBJ2-2; cdr3_aa: SASRFGGVAGELF
v_call: TRBV29-1; j_call: TRBJ1-1; cdr3_aa: SVHGGIPNTEAF
v_call: TRBV7-9; j_call: TRBJ2-6; cdr3_aa: ASSSGVGANVLT
v_call: TRBV29-1; j_call: TRBJ2-1; cdr3_aa: SVEIGQFSEQF
v_call: TRBV20-1; j_call: TRBJ2-3; cdr3_aa: SARHTGGTDTQY
v_call: TRBV20-1; j_call: TRBJ2-5; cdr3_aa: SAPIGQGQETQY
v_call: TRBV6-5; j_call: TRBJ2-3; cdr3_aa: ASSYSIGTSTDTQY
v_call: TRBV2; j_call: TRBJ2-1; cdr3_aa: ASSRTYNEQF
v_call: TRBV20-1; j_call: TRBJ2-1; cdr3_aa: SARTSLAGGSYNEQF
v_call: TRBV20-1; j_call: TRBJ1-5; cdr3_aa: SAGGRGLSNQPQH
v_call: TRBV5-1; j_call: TRBJ1-1; cdr3_aa: ASSLGVGLNTEAF
v_call: TRBV12-3/TRBV12-4; j_call: TRBJ1-1; cdr3_aa: ASTPVGGNTEAF
v_call: TRBV25-1; j_call: TRBJ1-1; cdr3_aa: ASSFRWSTEAF
v_call: TRBV5-5; j_call: TRBJ2-1; cdr3_aa: ASSLRQGAGDEQF
v_call: TRBV12-3/TRBV12-4; j_call: TRBJ1-2; cdr3_aa: ASSLGDGGRVGYGYT